What follows are 19 T cell receptor beta chains derived from one specimen sequenced in a study of shared clonotypes between healthy human individuals (dated by TCRdb to 2018 to 2021). For the CD8 naive samples, CD45RO-negative cells were positively selected for CCR7, yielding a CD45RA+CCR7+ population from which TemRA cells were excluded. Library preparation employed the immunoSEQ multiplex PCR assay. Here the immuneACCESS table is served through TCRdb, limited to in-frame sequences with V and J called. Missing clones are a known gap in these copies; in checked studies unresolved V genes cover under half, and the rest lacks a known reason. This sample is represented by some 2 million clones; approximately 94% of them were singletons. The biggest ten clones account for more than 0.95% of the sample. Sequenced material: naive CD8+ T cells sorted from blood. In light of the paper, this sample's cell subset or site label describes: CD45RA+CCR7+. These receptors were taken from a man aged 18-30 years in good health.

V and J are TRBV7-6 and TRBJ2-1; D is ambiguous. Trimming removed 5 bases at V and 0 bases at J, with 14 bases between. Germline V gene data show CDR1 as SGHVS and CDR2 as FNYEAQ. This CDR3 comprises 16 residues. The CDR3 protein is CASSPLVVSSYNEQFF. The CDR3 DNA is TGTGCCAGCAGCCCCCTGGTCGTCAGCTCCTACAATGAGCAGTTCTTC.

Comment on this clone: Other DNA sequences of this sample code for an identical CDR3. The chain has TRBV30 and TRBJ1-1; 7 nucleotides line up with TRBD1. The germline CDR1 and CDR2 sequences are GTSNPN and SVGIG (reference sequence). V gave up 0 bases and J gave up 6 bases; unmatched junction bases: 1. The CDR3 length is 12 residues. The chain's CDR3 is CAWSVGGPEAFF. The CDR3 nucleotides read TGTGCCTGGAGTGTAGGGGGCCCTGAAGCTTTCTTT.

V usage is TRBV10-1 and J usage is TRBJ1-1; the D is unclear. Germline V gene data show CDR1 as WNHNN and CDR2 as SYGVQD (reference sequence). The CDR3 is made up of 12 amino acids. V lost 2 bases to trimming and J lost 8 bases, with 9 bases between them. CDR3 residues: CASSEAGGEAFF. The CDR3 coding sequence is TGCGCCAGCAGTGAGGCAGGCGGGGAAGCTTTCTTT.

The V gene is TRBV11-2, the J gene TRBJ2-7; either TRBD1 or TRBD2 may supply D (5 bases each). V shed 5 bases and J shed 4 bases, with 21 bases lying between them. Germline V gene sequence: CDR1 SGHAT, CDR2 FQNNGV. The CDR3 loop spans 16 amino acids. CDR3 sequence: CASSPVWDLLDYEQYF. Here the CDR3 DNA reads TGTGCCAGCAGCCCAGTCTGGGACCTACTGGATTACGAGCAGTACTTC.

The chain recombines TRBV10-3 with TRBJ2-1; D possibly corresponds to TRBD2 (7 bases). Germline loops: CDR1 ENHRY, CDR2 SYGVKD. Trimming shortened V by 7 bases and J by 4 bases, and 23 bases separated the two germline ends. CDR3 size: 17 residues. The CDR3 loop is CAINSVGQRGPYNEQFF. The CDR3 nucleotides read TGTGCCATCAACTCGGTAGGACAGCGGGGTCCATACAATGAGCAGTTCTTC.

This clone occurred once. The chain links TRBV7-6 to TRBJ2-7; D is ambiguous. Deletions cut 0 bases from V and 2 bases from J, with 8 bases between. Germline V gene sequence: CDR1 SGHVS, CDR2 FNYEAQ. This CDR3 has 14 amino acids. The CDR3 region is CASSLADTTYEQYF. The DNA for the CDR3 is TGTGCCAGCAGCTTAGCCGACACAACCTACGAGCAGTACTTC.

The chain recombines TRBV10-3 with TRBJ2-1, with 13 bases lining up with TRBD2. J lost 8 bases, V lost 0 bases, and 7 bases had no gene match. The CDR3 has 17 residues. Germline CDR1 and CDR2: ENHRY and SYGVKD. The CDR3 region is CAISESMTSGRLDEQFF. The CDR3 bases are TGTGCCATCAGTGAGTCGATGACTAGCGGGAGGCTCGATGAGCAGTTCTTC.

The chain carries TRBV5-1 and TRBJ2-1; D unclear. The V end lost 0 bases, the J end lost 8 bases, and 9 bases lay between the germline ends. The CDR3 totals 13 residues. CDR1 and CDR2 from the germline V gene are SGHRS and YFSETQ. CDR3 residues: CASSLEAIYEQFF. The CDR3, as DNA: TGCGCCAGCAGCTTGGAAGCAATCTATGAGCAGTTCTTC.

The J gene is TRBJ2-7, the V gene TRBV6-6; TRBD2 matches at 10 bases. The CDR3 has 14 residues. Germline V gives CDR1 MNHNY, CDR2 SVGAGI (reference sequence). The V gene end was trimmed by 7 bases and the J gene end by 1 base; junction bases not matched to a gene: 4. The CDR3 protein is CASTSSGGSYEQYF. The CDR3 region has the DNA TGTGCCAGCACCTCTAGCGGGGGTTCCTACGAGCAGTACTTC.

The chain combines TRBV6-6 with TRBJ2-7; TRBD1 agrees at 9 bases. Germline-derived CDR1 and CDR2 are MNHNY and SVGAGI (reference sequence). CDR3 size: 15 residues. Germline trimming cut 2 bases from V and 0 bases from J; bases unmatched to any gene: 2. The CDR3 protein is CASSYMGQGSYEQYF. The CDR3 bases are TGTGCCAGCAGTTACATGGGACAGGGCTCCTACGAGCAGTACTTC.

The chain recombines TRBV6-1 with TRBJ1-1; D is unresolved. Germline V lookup: CDR1 MNHNS, CDR2 SASEGT. With 2 bases removed from V and 5 bases from J, the gap between germline ends came to 9 bases. The CDR3 extends over 13 amino acids. The CDR3 sequence: CASSETPDTEAFF. CDR3 coding DNA: TGTGCCAGCAGTGAAACCCCGGATACTGAAGCTTTCTTT.

This chain links TRBV7-9 with TRBJ2-3, with D possibly being TRBD1 or TRBD2 (5 bases each). V was clipped by 4 bases and J by 4 bases, with 15 bases between them. The germline gives CDR1 SEHNR, CDR2 FQNEAQ (reference sequence). The CDR3 has 15 amino acids. The CDR3, as DNA: TGTGCCAGCAGCTCCTCCGGGGCTCTCCCAGATACGCAGTATTTT. Translation: CASSSSGALPDTQYF.

This chain joins TRBV30 and TRBJ2-7; either TRBD1 or TRBD2 may supply D (5 bases each). The CDR3 is 14 residues long. The ends were cut back, 4 bases at V and 7 bases at J, with 20 bases in the middle. The germline V gene encodes CDR1 GTSNPN and CDR2 SVGIG (reference sequence). DNA for the CDR3: TGTGCCTGGACTTCCGTGGGGCTGGGGGAAGAGCAGTACTTC. Amino acid sequence: CAWTSVGLGEEQYF.

About this clone itself: Its ends do not fully match the called genes, so a read error is possible. The chain uses TRBV18 and TRBJ1-2, with D possibly matching TRBD1 (6 bases). The germline CDR1 and CDR2 sequences are KGHSH and LQKENI. The CDR3 runs 14 residues. CDR3 DNA sequence: TGTGCCAGCTCAGCACCGGGACAAGACTATGGCTACACCTTC. Amino acids: CASSAPGQDYGYTF.

V and J are TRBV2 and TRBJ2-6, with D perhaps TRBD1 or TRBD2 (5 bases each). Germline V lookup: CDR1 SNHLY, CDR2 FYNNEI. V was shortened by 1 base and J by 2 bases, with 15 bases between the two germline ends. CDR3 size: 18 residues. Written as DNA, the CDR3 is TGTGCCAGCAGTGAAGTTTCGGGACCTCCTGCTGGGGCCAACGTCCTGACTTTC. Encoded protein: CASSEVSGPPAGANVLTF.

The V gene is TRBV4-1, the J gene TRBJ2-2; 8 positions agree with TRBD1. The germline V gene has CDR1 MGHRA and CDR2 YSYEKL. The CDR3 is made up of 17 amino acids. After removal of 3 bases from V and 4 bases from J, the junction contained 10 bases not matched to a gene. CDR3 residues: CASSHPSGQGLTGELFF. The CDR3 DNA is TGCGCCAGCAGCCACCCCTCAGGACAGGGCCTCACCGGGGAGCTGTTTTTT.

The CDR3 bases are TGTGCCAGCAGCTATTCGGGGGGGCCAGATACGCAGTATTTT. It is translated as CASSYSGGPDTQYF. The chain has TRBV7-3 and TRBJ2-3; 8 bases match TRBD2. The CDR3 covers 14 residues. Trimming cost V 4 bases and J 4 bases; bases outside gene matches: 4. Germline assignment: CDR1 SGHTA and CDR2 FQGTGA.

The rearrangement joins TRBV6-1 to TRBJ1-6; D is unresolved. The germline V and J ends were trimmed by 6 bases and 5 bases, with 11 bases remaining between them. The CDR3 sequence is 14 residues long. Germline loops: CDR1 MNHNS, CDR2 SASEGT. CDR3 nucleotide sequence: TGTGCCAGCAGCTTGCCAGAAAATAATTCACCCCTCCACTTT. Its protein product is CASSLPENNSPLHF.

This chain connects TRBV5-1 to TRBJ2-7; the match to TRBD1 covers 7 bases. The J segment lost 3 bases and the V segment lost 0 bases, leaving 3 bases of the junction unmatched. CDR1 and CDR2 (germline): SGHRS, YFSETQ. This CDR3 is 14 amino acids long. The CDR3 bases are TGCGCCAGCAGCTTGGACAGGGGCTTCTACGAGCAGTACTTC. Amino acids: CASSLDRGFYEQYF.